These T cell receptor beta chains were read from a single sample in a study of blood T cell repertoires in COVID-19. Only in-frame clones appear in the TCRdb table, and some are missing; sequencing was by immunoSEQ multiplex PCR. This table has about 84,000 clones, about 88% appearing once. Material for sequencing was peripheral blood. These receptors were collected from a man at least 80 years old with active or convalescent COVID-19. The CDR3 runs from the conserved cysteine through the conserved F or W. The D gene is left open where the match is weak. Expanded clones are given a class, and other clones once, few, many or no size at all.

j_gene: TRBJ2-3
abundance: once
d_gene: -
v_gene: TRBV29-1
CDR3nt: TGCAGCGTTGAGGGGGGGCTAGTTCGAGGGCGCTTCGGCACAGATACGCAGTATTTT
CDR3aa: CSVEGGLVRGRFGTDTQYF

j_gene: TRBJ2-2
abundance: -
d_gene: TRBD2
v_gene: TRBV2
CDR3nt: TGTGCCAGCAGTGAAGCTCCTAGCGGGACCACCGGGGAGCTGTTTTTT
CDR3aa: CASSEAPSGTTGELFF

j_gene: TRBJ2-5
abundance: -
d_gene: -
v_gene: TRBV27
CDR3nt: TGTGCCAGCGGAGCCTGGAGCGGCAATCAAGAGACCCAGTACTTC
CDR3aa: CASGAWSGNQETQYF

j_gene: TRBJ2-1
abundance: -
d_gene: TRBD2
v_gene: TRBV19
CDR3nt: TGTGCCAGTAGTATGAGGGGACTAGCGGGAGCGAATGAGCAGTTCTTC
CDR3aa: CASSMRGLAGANEQFF

j_gene: TRBJ2-7
abundance: -
d_gene: -
v_gene: TRBV6-5
CDR3nt: TGTGCCAGCAGTTACCTAAGGGGTTCGGAGCAGTACTTC
CDR3aa: CASSYLRGSEQYF

j_gene: TRBJ2-3
abundance: many
d_gene: -
v_gene: TRBV6-1
CDR3nt: TGTGCCAGCAGTGAAGCGGTGGGGCCAGATACGCAGTATTTT
CDR3aa: CASSEAVGPDTQYF

j_gene: TRBJ2-1
abundance: -
d_gene: TRBD2
v_gene: TRBV5-4
CDR3nt: TGTGCCAGCAGCTTGGGTAGCGGGAGGATCAACAATGAGCAGTTCTTC
CDR3aa: CASSLGSGRINNEQFF

j_gene: TRBJ1-1
abundance: -
d_gene: -
v_gene: TRBV5-1
CDR3nt: TGCGCCAGCAGAGTAGGGACTTCCACTGAAGCTTTCTTT
CDR3aa: CASRVGTSTEAFF

j_gene: TRBJ1-3
abundance: -
d_gene: -
v_gene: TRBV5-1
CDR3nt: TGCGCCAGCAGCATGGACACGTCTGGAAACACCATATATTTT
CDR3aa: CASSMDTSGNTIYF

j_gene: TRBJ2-6
abundance: -
d_gene: -
v_gene: TRBV7-2
CDR3nt: TGTGCCAGCAGCCAGAACGGGGCCAACGTCCTGACTTTC
CDR3aa: CASSQNGANVLTF

j_gene: TRBJ2-3
abundance: -
d_gene: TRBD1
v_gene: TRBV27
CDR3nt: TGTGCCAGCAGTTTCGGACAGGGGTACACAGATACGCAGTATTTT
CDR3aa: CASSFGQGYTDTQYF

j_gene: TRBJ2-1
abundance: -
d_gene: TRBD2
v_gene: TRBV28
CDR3nt: TGTGCCAGCAGGCAGGGGGCGCTGAGCCTAGCGGGAGTTTCCGTTGAGCAGTTCTTC
CDR3aa: CASRQGALSLAGVSVEQFF

j_gene: TRBJ2-1
abundance: -
d_gene: -
v_gene: TRBV20-1
CDR3nt: TGCAGTGCTAGTCAACTAGCTAGTAATGAGCAGTTCTTC
CDR3aa: CSASQLASNEQFF

j_gene: TRBJ2-1
abundance: once
d_gene: -
v_gene: TRBV11-3
CDR3nt: TGTGCCAGCAGCTTAGACTCCTCTCGGGGCAATGAGCAGTTCTTC
CDR3aa: CASSLDSSRGNEQFF

j_gene: TRBJ2-3
abundance: -
d_gene: TRBD2
v_gene: TRBV7-2
CDR3nt: TGTGCCAGCAGCTTAGGATGGAGGGGCGGGAGGGCTTCCGCAGATACGCAGTATTTT
CDR3aa: CASSLGWRGGRASADTQYF

j_gene: TRBJ2-5
abundance: -
d_gene: TRBD1
v_gene: TRBV5-6
CDR3nt: TGTGCCAGCAGCCTAAGGACAGGGGCGGGTGCGGAGACCCAGTACTTC
CDR3aa: CASSLRTGAGAETQYF

j_gene: TRBJ2-1
abundance: once
d_gene: TRBD2
v_gene: TRBV11-2
CDR3nt: TGTGCCAGCAGGTTCAGCGGGAGCTCCTACAATGAGCAGTTCTTC
CDR3aa: CASRFSGSSYNEQFF

j_gene: TRBJ2-1
abundance: -
d_gene: -
v_gene: TRBV5-1
CDR3nt: TGCGCCAGCAGCATAAATGTTAGGCGGGAACTGCAGTTCTTC
CDR3aa: CASSINVRRELQFF

j_gene: TRBJ2-1
abundance: -
d_gene: TRBD1
v_gene: TRBV5-1
CDR3nt: TGCGCCAGCAGCTCGACAGGGGCGGTCGATGAGCAGTTCTTC
CDR3aa: CASSSTGAVDEQFF

j_gene: TRBJ1-1
abundance: -
d_gene: -
v_gene: TRBV19
CDR3nt: TGTGCCAGTAGTATGAGGGTAGCCGAAGCTTTCTTT
CDR3aa: CASSMRVAEAFF

j_gene: TRBJ1-2
abundance: -
d_gene: -
v_gene: TRBV30
CDR3nt: TGTGCCTGGAGTGCCCGAGCATCATATGGCTACACCTTC
CDR3aa: CAWSARASYGYTF

j_gene: TRBJ1-5
abundance: -
d_gene: -
v_gene: TRBV19
CDR3nt: TGTGCCAGTAGTTTACTATATCAGCCCCAGCATTTT
CDR3aa: CASSLLYQPQHF

j_gene: TRBJ2-5
abundance: -
d_gene: -
v_gene: TRBV25-1
CDR3nt: TGTGCCAGCAGTCGGAGGACGGGGGAGACCCAGTACTTC
CDR3aa: CASSRRTGETQYF

j_gene: TRBJ1-5
abundance: -
d_gene: -
v_gene: TRBV24-1
CDR3nt: TGTGCCACCAGTGCAGCGAGCAATCAGCCCCAGCATTTT
CDR3aa: CATSAASNQPQHF